The 4 T cell receptor beta chains in this list originate from one sample, sequenced in a study of cytomegalovirus exposure and HLA in healthy donors. 60 Vbeta and 13 Jbeta primers were used in PCR. The data were produced by immunoSEQ multiplex PCR, yet TCRdb's version contains in-frame clones alone and is incomplete. The sample lists about 82,000 clones; approximately 74% were seen once. The sample was PBMCs. These TCRs come from a woman aged 50 to 65 in good health and CMV-seropositive.

V is TRBV25-1 and J is TRBJ1-1; D is unclear. Trimming shortened V by 3 bases and J by 1 base, and 6 bases separated the two germline ends. Germline CDR1 MGHDK, CDR2 SYGVNS. This CDR3 has 13 residues. The CDR3 protein is CASSDRGNTEAFF. CDR3 nucleotides: TGTGCCAGCAGTGATCGAGGGAACACTGAAGCTTTCTTT. Filled out from reference TRBV25-1 and TRBJ1-1, the complete variable domain reads EADIYQTPRYLVIGTGKKITLECSQTMGHDKMYWYQQDPGMELHLIHYSYGVNSTEKGDLSSESTVSRIRTEHFPLTLESARPSHTSQYLCASSDRGNTEAFFGQGTRLTVV.

The chain uses TRBV11-2 and TRBJ2-3; weak D call: TRBD2 (6 bases). Trimming removed 7 bases from V and 2 bases from J, with 10 bases in between. The CDR3 has 13 residues. Per germline, CDR1 SGHAT and CDR2 FQNNGV. The CDR3, as DNA: TGTGCCAGCAACGGGGGAGTCACAGATACGCAGTATTTT. It translates to CASNGGVTDTQYF. The full variable domain, completed using reference TRBV11-2 and TRBJ2-3, is EAGVAQSPRYKIIEKRQSVAFWCNPISGHATLYWYQQILGQGPKLLIQFQNNGVVDDSQLPKDRFSAERLKGVDSTLKIQPAKLEDSAVYLCASNGGVTDTQYFGPGTRLTVL.

V and J are TRBV11-2 and TRBJ1-5; D unresolved. The V gene's germline CDR1 is SGHAT and CDR2 FQNNGV. The CDR3 covers 14 residues. V was clipped by 3 bases and J by 7 bases, with 13 bases between them. The CDR3: CASSLEPSGQPQHF. CDR3 DNA sequence: TGTGCCAGCAGCTTGGAACCTAGCGGGCAGCCCCAGCATTTT. The full variable domain, in which reference TRBV11-2 and TRBJ1-5 provide the parts outside the CDR3, is EAGVAQSPRYKIIEKRQSVAFWCNPISGHATLYWYQQILGQGPKLLIQFQNNGVVDDSQLPKDRFSAERLKGVDSTLKIQPAKLEDSAVYLCASSLEPSGQPQHFGDGTRLSIL.

The chain joins TRBV5-5 to TRBJ2-3; no definite D call. The CDR3 has 14 amino acids. Trimming removed 2 bases from V and 1 base from J, with 8 bases in between. The V gene's germline CDR1 is SGHKS and CDR2 YYEKEE (reference sequence). In nucleotides, the CDR3 is TGTGCCAGCAGCTTTTACAGAGGCACAGATACGCAGTATTTT. Its protein is CASSFYRGTDTQYF.